The table lists the clone carrying this T cell receptor beta chain with a few counts. Its antigen is not identified. 5'RACE with constant-segment primers yielded barcoded, UMI-tagged TCR alpha and TCR beta cDNA libraries. TCRdb analysed the 5' RACE reads with MiXCR anew, one entry per CDR3 protein. The repertoire has approximately 99,000 distinct CDR3 sequences, over 15% of them found once; the top ten carry roughly 6%. V lost 5 bases to trimming and J lost 6 bases; unmatched junction nucleotides: 7. CDR1 and CDR2 (germline): SEHNR, FQNEAQ (reference sequence). The CDR3 extends over 14 amino acids. The sample belongs to a study of T-cell memory formation after mild COVID-19. Findings and limits, study-wide: Prior to infection, memory already included some responding clones, suggesting cross-reactive memory joined. Chiefly within CM and EM were the contracting CD4+ clones; CD8+ ones were within EMRA. A balance of CD4 and CD8 characterized clones contracting day 15 to 85, whereas later expanders leaned CD4+.

Sequences were obtained from PBMCs or a T cell subset sorted from them (not recorded which). The J gene is TRBJ2-1, the V gene TRBV7-9; 7 nucleotides agree with TRBD2. The TCR sequence derives from a man between 18 and 35 years old who had mild COVID-19 (a few samples of this study predate the infection). Cell type and time point are not known. The CDR3 nucleotides are TGTGCCAGCAGCCTGGGGGAGGGCCCCAATGAGCAGTTCTTC. Encoded protein: CASSLGEGPNEQFF.